This TCR beta chain was captured by sequencing in a study of T cells after yellow fever vaccination. Study outcomes and limitations: Reappearing after the booster were most of the clones from primary vaccination (about 96% CD4, 88% CD8). The bulk population could contribute abundant contaminating clonotypes to FACS-sorted repertoires.

This clonotype was observed a handful of times. Its cognate antigen is unknown. The CDR3 is made up of 14 amino acids. Trimming took 0 bases from V and 5 from J, leaving 8 bases between them. Germline V gene lookup returns CDR1 MGHRA and CDR2 YSYEKL. MiXCR, run by TCRdb on the 5' RACE reads, gives a single entry per CDR3 protein. This table holds about 340,000 distinct CDR3 sequences, 12% found once. The clonotype was recovered from a man between 18 and 35 years old who received the YFV17D yellow fever vaccine. V and J are TRBV4-1 and TRBJ1-5; no clear D. The sample here was CD4+ T cells sorted from PBMCs, taken 15 days after the yellow fever booster vaccination. The CDR3 is CASSQESGDQPQHF. The CDR3, as DNA: TGCGCCAGCAGCCAAGAGAGTGGGGATCAGCCCCAGCATTTT.